These 17 T cell receptor beta chains share one sample of origin, sequenced in a study of T cell responses to AZD1222 COVID-19 vaccine. Repertoires were generated with immunoSEQ multiplex PCR, while TCRdb's copy carries only in-frame clones and drops some. The sample has 90,000 to 100,000 clones, roughly 86% seen once. The source material was peripheral blood, sampled 28 days after the second AZD1222 dose. The receptors stem from an adult who received the AZD1222 COVID-19 vaccine.

This chain connects TRBV27 to TRBJ2-3, with 12 bases lining up with TRBD1. V gave up 3 bases and J gave up 7 bases; unmatched junction bases: 5. This CDR3 has 15 amino acids. From germline, CDR1 is MNHEY and CDR2 SMNVEV (reference sequence). CDR3 amino acids: CASSFGTGGSNTQYF. The CDR3, as DNA: TGTGCCAGCAGTTTTGGGACAGGGGGCTCAAATACGCAGTATTTT.

J is TRBJ2-7 and V is TRBV11-2; D may correspond to TRBD1 or TRBD2 (5 bases each). Trimming took 0 bases from V and 6 from J, leaving 18 bases between them. CDR1 SGHAT and CDR2 FQNNGV come from the germline V gene. The CDR3 consists of 16 residues. CDR3 loop: CASSLEREGRLVEQYF. CDR3 DNA sequence: TGTGCCAGCAGCTTAGAGAGAGAGGGACGTCTAGTCGAGCAGTACTTC.

This rearrangement joins TRBV10-3 to TRBJ1-1, with 7 nucleotides matching TRBD1. Germline CDR1 ENHRY, CDR2 SYGVKD. This CDR3 is built from 13 residues. V dropped 11 bases and J dropped 3; count of bases not matched to a gene: 9. CDR3 nucleotide sequence: TGTGCCTCACTGAGGGGGCTGGACACTGAAGCTTTCTTT. It codes for CASLRGLDTEAFF.

V and J are TRBV5-1 and TRBJ2-1; D call uncertain. Germline CDR1 and CDR2: SGHRS and YFSETQ. The CDR3 is made up of 14 amino acids. Trimming pared 3 bases from V and 5 bases from J, leaving 12 bases between. CDR3 protein: CASSSMGLNNEQFF. CDR3 DNA sequence: TGCGCCAGCAGCTCGATGGGCCTTAACAATGAGCAGTTCTTC.

The V gene is TRBV2, the J gene TRBJ1-1; 9 bases fit TRBD1. V lost 6 bases, J lost 4 bases, and 0 bases stayed unmatched. The CDR3 totals 12 residues. CDR1 and CDR2 (germline): SNHLY, FYNNEI. The CDR3 DNA follows: TGTGCCAGCAGGGGACAGGGCACTGAAGCTTTCTTT. Translated, it gives CASRGQGTEAFF.

CDR3 protein: CASSQVVGGPRNEQFF. Written as DNA, the CDR3 is TGTGCCAGCAGCCAAGTGGTGGGAGGGCCACGGAATGAGCAGTTCTTC. The rearrangement joins TRBV3-1 (or the pseudogene TRBV3-2) to TRBJ2-1; TRBD2 matches 7 bases. Losses at the gene ends were 1 base for V and 7 bases for J; bases not matched to a gene: 10. CDR1 and CDR2 from the germline V gene are LGHDT and YNNKEL (reference sequence). The CDR3 is 16 amino acids.

The V and J genes are TRBV3-1 (or the pseudogene TRBV3-2) and TRBJ2-7; D ambiguous. CDR3 length: 12 residues. Germline V gene data show CDR1 as LGHDT and CDR2 as YNNKEL (reference sequence). Trimming took off 1 base at V and 5 bases at J, with 6 bases between the two ends. The CDR3 reads CASSQGTHEQYF. Here the CDR3 DNA reads TGTGCCAGCAGCCAAGGCACCCACGAGCAGTACTTC.

V gene TRBV27 combines with J gene TRBJ2-1; D not certain. The CDR3 sequence is 12 residues long. CDR1 and CDR2 (germline): MNHEY, SMNVEV (reference sequence). Trimming removed 3 bases at V and 9 bases at J, with 9 bases between. The CDR3 region is CASSFSVTEQFF. The DNA for the CDR3 is TGTGCCAGCAGTTTCTCAGTTACTGAGCAGTTCTTC.

The chain recombines TRBV28 with TRBJ1-2, with 7 bases that match TRBD1. CDR3 length equals 16 residues. V lost 6 bases to trimming and J lost 2 bases; unmatched junction nucleotides: 12. Germline CDR1 MDHEN, CDR2 SYDVKM. The CDR3 spells CASREGVTGINYGYTF. In nucleotides, the CDR3 is TGTGCCAGCAGGGAAGGGGTGACAGGGATCAACTATGGCTACACCTTC.

This clone appeared a few times. V usage is TRBV28 and J usage is TRBJ2-1; D may be TRBD1 (5 bases). Per germline, CDR1 MDHEN and CDR2 SYDVKM. The V end was cut by 10 bases, the J end by 5 bases, with 12 bases between. The CDR3 consists of 12 residues. CDR3 in amino acids: CAIPKGNNEQFF. The CDR3 DNA reads TGTGCCATCCCGAAGGGGAACAATGAGCAGTTCTTC. Variable domain in full (rest from reference TRBV28 and TRBJ2-1): DVKVTQSSRYLVKRTGEKVFLECVQDMDHENMFWYRQDPGLGLRLIYFSYDVKMKEKGDIPEGYSVSREKKERFSLILESASTNQTSMYLCAIPKGNNEQFFGPGTRLTVL.

The rearrangement joins TRBV13 to TRBJ2-2, with TRBD2 matching over 13 bases. The CDR3 spans 17 residues. V was pared by 5 bases and J by 5 bases, with 8 bases of the junction left unmatched. Germline values: CDR1 PRHDT, CDR2 FYEKMQ (reference sequence). CDR3 sequence (DNA): TGTGCCAGCAGCAAACGGACTAGCGGGAGTTTGACCGGGGAGCTGTTTTTT. It specifies CASSKRTSGSLTGELFF. Looking up the rest from reference TRBV13 and TRBJ2-2 gives the full variable domain: AAGVIQSPRHLIKEKRETATLKCYPIPRHDTVYWYQQGPGQDPQFLISFYEKMQSDKGSIPDRFSAQQFSDYHSELNMSSLELGDSALYFCASSKRTSGSLTGELFFGEGSRLTVL.

This chain links TRBV9 with TRBJ2-7; 7 bases line up with TRBD2. This CDR3 is 13 amino acids long. With 0 bases clipped from V and 6 bases from J, the junction kept 3 bases outside the gene matches. Looked up from germline, CDR1 is SGDLS and CDR2 is YYNGEE. The CDR3 loop is CASSVVGGSEQYF. CDR3 coding DNA: TGTGCCAGCAGCGTAGTGGGGGGGTCCGAGCAGTACTTC.

This clone has only a few counts. This sequence joins TRBV3-1 (or the pseudogene TRBV3-2) and TRBJ1-5; D remains unclear. Germline CDR1 is LGHDT and CDR2 is YNNKEL (reference sequence). V lost 4 bases and J lost 6, with 13 bases in between. The CDR3 extends over 14 amino acids. For the CDR3, the DNA is TGTGCCAGCAGCCCTGGACCCCACCGTCAGCCCCAGCATTTT. Translation gives CASSPGPHRQPQHF.

The chain uses TRBV28 and TRBJ1-5; no clear D. CDR3 length equals 12 residues. CDR1 and CDR2 (germline): MDHEN, SYDVKM. Trimming removed 6 bases from V and 0 bases from J, with 3 bases in between. The CDR3 here is CASRASNQPQHF. CDR3 DNA sequence: TGTGCCAGCAGGGCTAGCAATCAGCCCCAGCATTTT.

J is TRBJ1-1 and V is TRBV10-3, with D perhaps TRBD1 (5 bases). CDR3 size: 12 residues. The germline V gene encodes CDR1 ENHRY and CDR2 SYGVKD. V lost 7 bases and J lost 3, with 9 bases in between. CDR3 coding DNA: TGTGCCATCAATGGGGGGGACACTGAAGCTTTCTTT. Translating gives CAINGGDTEAFF.

The chain couples TRBV19 to TRBJ2-3, with 7 bases lining up with TRBD2. The ends lost 5 bases at V and 5 bases at J; junction bases unmatched: 7. CDR3 length equals 14 residues. Germline assignment: CDR1 LNHDA and CDR2 SQIVND (reference sequence). This CDR3 reads CASSPGLGIDTQYF. In DNA, the CDR3 is TGTGCCAGTAGTCCTGGACTAGGGATAGATACGCAGTATTTT.

The V gene is TRBV2, the J gene TRBJ2-5, with TRBD1 identical over 12 bases. This CDR3 has 15 amino acids. V dropped 4 bases and J dropped 7; count of bases not matched to a gene: 7. CDR1 and CDR2 from the germline V gene are SNHLY and FYNNEI. CDR3 amino acids: CASSGGTGGTGTQYF. The CDR3 DNA reads TGTGCCAGCAGTGGTGGGACAGGGGGCACGGGGACCCAGTACTTC.